A single sample is the source of the 25 T cell receptor beta chains below, sequenced in a study of T cell changes during pregnancy in multiple sclerosis. This table comes from immunoSEQ multiplex PCR, and its TCRdb copy is limited to in-frame clones, with some not included. The sample holds some 71,000 clones; under 95% are singletons and the top ten take roughly 1.5%. Source: peripheral blood, taken in the third trimester of pregnancy. These receptors were collected from a female donor with multiple sclerosis, enrolled in a pregnancy study.

This rearrangement joins TRBV18 to TRBJ1-1; D is unclear. The V gene lost 2 bases and the J gene lost 3 bases, with 19 bases spanning the gap. CDR1 KGHSH and CDR2 LQKENI come from the germline V gene. The CDR3 sequence is 17 residues long. CDR3 nucleotide sequence: TGTGCCAGCTCACCATCTGCAAGCCCCCTTTCGGACACTGAAGCTTTCTTT. It yields the protein CASSPSASPLSDTEAFF.

This clone was detected once. The chain links TRBV5-6 to TRBJ2-3, with TRBD1 matching over 11 bases. This CDR3 spans 16 amino acids. CDR1 SGHDT and CDR2 YYEEEE come from the germline V gene. V lost 4 bases to trimming and J lost 2 bases; unmatched junction nucleotides: 6. CDR3 coding DNA: TGTGCCAGCAGCATGGACAGGGGGCGGGACACAGATACGCAGTATTTT. It encodes CASSMDRGRDTDTQYF.

CDR3 amino acids: CASSPITGGRETQYF. CDR3 coding DNA: TGTGCCAGCAGCCCTATCACGGGGGGCAGGGAGACCCAGTACTTC. This chain connects TRBV9 to TRBJ2-5, with a weak D call TRBD2 (7 bases). Deletions cut 4 bases from V and 5 bases from J, with 18 bases between. Germline V lookup: CDR1 SGDLS, CDR2 YYNGEE. The CDR3 covers 15 residues.

CDR3 DNA sequence: TGTGCCAGCAGCCCCGGTGGTAGCGGGGGGCTCTACGAGCAGTACTTC. This translates into CASSPGGSGGLYEQYF. The V call is TRBV11-1, the J call TRBJ2-7; 10 bases align to TRBD2. The V and J ends lost 5 bases and 3 bases, in that order; junction bases with no gene match: 10. Germline V gene sequence: CDR1 SGHAT, CDR2 FQDESV (reference sequence). The CDR3 totals 16 residues. Variable domain in full (rest from reference TRBV11-1 and TRBJ2-7): EAEVAQSPRYKITEKSQAVAFWCDPISGHATLYWYRQILGQGPELLVQFQDESVVDDSQLPKDRFSAERLKGVDSTLKIQPAELGDSAMYLCASSPGGSGGLYEQYFGPGTRLTVT.

V gene TRBV30 combines with J gene TRBJ1-1; D gene ambiguous. Per germline, CDR1 GTSNPN and CDR2 SVGIG (reference sequence). The CDR3 totals 13 residues. V was cut by 3 bases and J by 7 bases, with 15 bases left in between. CDR3 sequence: CAWRYSPLGEAFF. The CDR3 DNA sequence: TGTGCCTGGAGGTACAGCCCTCTGGGTGAAGCTTTCTTT.

This clone was found a few times. J is TRBJ1-6 and V is TRBV4-3; TRBD1 matches at 8 bases. The germline CDR1 and CDR2 sequences are LGHNA and YSLEER. After removal of 0 bases from V and 6 bases from J, the junction contained 4 bases not matched to a gene. The CDR3 sequence is 16 residues long. Written as DNA, the CDR3 is TGCGCCAGCAGCCAAGACGGAGGACAGGGTAATTCACCCCTCCACTTT. It encodes CASSQDGGQGNSPLHF.

This clone was seen a single time. The V call is TRBV6-1, the J call TRBJ2-7, with D possibly matching TRBD2 (7 bases). V shed 2 bases and J shed 2 bases, with 13 bases lying between them. The germline V gene encodes CDR1 MNHNS and CDR2 SASEGT. The CDR3 contains 15 residues. The CDR3 sequence is CASSETGGFTYEQYF. DNA for the CDR3: TGTGCCAGCAGTGAAACGGGGGGCTTTACCTACGAGCAGTACTTC.

The V call is TRBV7-8, the J call TRBJ2-5; 11 nucleotides align to TRBD1. Germline loops: CDR1 SGHVS, CDR2 FQNEAQ. Trimming cost V 3 bases and J 1 base; bases outside gene matches: 10. This CDR3 comprises 18 residues. As DNA, the CDR3 is TGTGCCAGCAGCTTCCTTGAGCCGGGACAGGGGGGCCAAGAGACCCAGTACTTC. This codes for CASSFLEPGQGGQETQYF.

V and J are TRBV27 and TRBJ2-7; 9 bases map to TRBD1. The CDR3 spans 14 residues. The trim removed 3 bases at V and 3 bases at J, leaving 3 bases unmatched. Looked up from germline, CDR1 is MNHEY and CDR2 is SMNVEV (reference sequence). For the CDR3, the DNA is TGTGCCAGCAGTTTGGGGACAGGGAGCTACGAGCAGTACTTC. Protein product: CASSLGTGSYEQYF.

The V and J genes are TRBV6-6 and TRBJ2-1; 7 nucleotides match TRBD2. This CDR3 contains 14 residues. CDR1 and CDR2 (germline): MNHNY, SVGAGI (reference sequence). With V trimmed by 2 bases and J by 3 bases, 1 base remained unmatched. The CDR3 loop reads CASSYRGGYNEQFF. CDR3 nucleotides: TGTGCCAGCAGTTACCGCGGGGGCTACAATGAGCAGTTCTTC.

The DNA of the CDR3 is TGTGCCTGGAGCCGGGGGGCCTACGAGCAGTACTTC. It specifies CAWSRGAYEQYF. The chain links TRBV30 to TRBJ2-7; TRBD2 aligns across 7 bases. This CDR3 region has 12 residues. The V segment lost 3 bases and the J segment 2 bases; nucleotides outside the gene matches: 1. The germline CDR1 and CDR2 sequences are GTSNPN and SVGIG (reference sequence).

The chain employs TRBV5-8 and TRBJ2-7; 8 positions match TRBD1. Losses at the gene ends were 4 bases for V and 2 bases for J; bases not matched to a gene: 14. The CDR3 is 17 amino acids. Germline-derived CDR1 and CDR2 are SGHTS and YDEGEE. CDR3 DNA: TGTGCCAGCAGCCCCGGACAGGGAGGCCCCTCTACCTACGAGCAGTACTTC. Translated: CASSPGQGGPSTYEQYF.

This chain connects TRBV11-2 to TRBJ1-6; 9 nucleotides match TRBD1. In germline, CDR1 is SGHAT, CDR2 FQNNGV. The CDR3 sequence is 15 residues long. V shed 2 bases, J shed 9 bases, and the junction held 5 bases outside the gene matches. The CDR3, as DNA: TGTGCCAGCAGCTTATATTCGACAGGGGGTTCACCCCTCCACTTT. This gives the protein CASSLYSTGGSPLHF.

In nucleotides, the CDR3 is TGTGCCAGCAGTGTTTCGCCTTCTAGCGGTAGCACAGATACGCAGTATTTT. Protein product: CASSVSPSSGSTDTQYF. This sequence joins TRBV6-1 and TRBJ2-3, with TRBD2 matching 7 bases. The J segment lost 0 bases and the V segment lost 4 bases, leaving 10 bases of the junction unmatched. The CDR3 is 17 residues long. Germline lookup yields CDR1 MNHNS and CDR2 SASEGT.

This chain links TRBV28 with TRBJ2-7; D is unclear. The CDR3 is 15 amino acids. Per the germline V gene, CDR1 is MDHEN and CDR2 is SYDVKM. V was shortened by 3 bases and J by 0 bases, with 12 bases between the two germline ends. The CDR3 region is CASSFGSVSSYEQYF. CDR3 DNA: TGTGCCAGCAGTTTTGGCAGTGTCAGCTCCTACGAGCAGTACTTC.

The chain links TRBV7-9 to TRBJ1-4; D may be TRBD1 (5 bases). With 5 bases removed from V and 8 bases from J, the gap between germline ends came to 12 bases. Germline-derived CDR1 and CDR2 are SEHNR and FQNEAQ (reference sequence). The CDR3 runs 13 residues. In DNA form, the CDR3 reads TGTGCCAGCAGCGGGAGACGGGGGGAAAAACTGTTTTTT. As protein: CASSGRRGEKLFF.

This clone occurred a few times. CDR3 nucleotide sequence: TGTGCCAGCAGTGAATCTGTGGACAGGGGTGGTTACAATGAGCAGTTCTTC. Its translation: CASSESVDRGGYNEQFF. The chain links TRBV6-4 to TRBJ2-1; the match to TRBD1 covers 9 bases. This CDR3 is 17 amino acids long. Germline V gene data show CDR1 as MRHNA and CDR2 as SNTAGT. After removal of 3 bases from V and 4 bases from J, the junction contained 10 bases not matched to a gene.

J is TRBJ1-6 and V is TRBV18, with 9 bases fitting TRBD1. Unmatched junction bases numbered 7, after V lost 6 bases and J lost 10 bases. CDR1 and CDR2 from the germline V gene are KGHSH and LQKENI. The CDR3 is 14 residues long. DNA of the CDR3: TGTGCCAGCTCCCTCCGGGACAGGGACTCACCCCTCCACTTT. Translated, it gives CASSLRDRDSPLHF.

This clone was recorded a few times. This chain connects TRBV6-6 to TRBJ1-1, with D maybe TRBD1 (5 bases). Trimming took 6 bases from V and 3 from J, leaving 11 bases between them. The CDR3 length is 13 residues. CDR1 is MNHNY and CDR2 is SVGAGI in the germline V gene (reference sequence). This chain's CDR3 is CASRPQGDTEAFF. CDR3 nucleotide sequence: TGTGCCAGCAGGCCACAAGGGGACACTGAAGCTTTCTTT.

V usage is TRBV9 and J usage is TRBJ2-1; possible D gene TRBD2, 5 bases. Trimming pared 0 bases from V and 15 bases from J, leaving 19 bases between. Germline lookup yields CDR1 SGDLS and CDR2 YYNGEE. The CDR3 has 14 amino acids. This chain's CDR3 is CASSVDPTGSLRFF. The CDR3 DNA reads TGTGCCAGCAGCGTAGACCCAACGGGGTCGTTGAGGTTCTTC.

The chain is built from TRBV29-1 and TRBJ2-7, with 9 bases aligning to TRBD1. CDR1 and CDR2 (germline): SQVTM, ANQGSEA. The CDR3 consists of 14 residues. J lost 1 base, V lost 4 bases, and 5 bases had no gene match. CDR3 sequence reads: CSVGTGDGSYEQYF. CDR3 bases: TGCAGCGTTGGGACAGGGGACGGGTCCTACGAGCAGTACTTC.

The J gene is TRBJ2-1, the V gene TRBV28, with 8 bases aligning to TRBD2. Germline V gives CDR1 MDHEN, CDR2 SYDVKM. The CDR3 is 14 residues long. CDR3 coding DNA: TGTGCTGCGAGCGGGGGCGCCTCCTACAATGAGCAGTTCTTC. Encoded protein: CAASGGASYNEQFF.

This sequence joins TRBV30 and TRBJ1-4; D not certain. Germline V gene sequence: CDR1 GTSNPN, CDR2 SVGIG (reference sequence). Trimming shortened V by 0 bases and J by 5 bases, and 7 bases separated the two germline ends. CDR3 length equals 13 residues. In nucleotides, the CDR3 is TGTGCCTGGAGTGTAGGAGGGAATGAAAAACTGTTTTTT. It is translated as CAWSVGGNEKLFF.

This clone was found once. The rearrangement uses TRBV2 and TRBJ1-6; 11 bases align to TRBD1. CDR1 is SNHLY and CDR2 is FYNNEI in the germline V gene. The CDR3 has 13 residues. Germline trimming cut 11 bases from V and 8 bases from J; bases unmatched to any gene: 5. The CDR3: CAGGQGDHSPLHF. DNA for the CDR3: TGTGCCGGGGGACAGGGGGACCATTCACCCCTCCACTTT.

The V and J genes are TRBV7-8 and TRBJ1-1, with D unresolved. CDR3 length: 15 residues. V was pared by 5 bases and J by 1 base, with 14 bases between. Germline CDR1 reads SGHVS; CDR2 reads FQNEAQ. CDR3 amino acids: CASSPFGLTNTEAFF. CDR3 in DNA: TGTGCCAGCAGCCCGTTCGGACTCACGAACACTGAAGCTTTCTTT.